This T cell receptor beta chain was identified in a study of lymphopenia after photon versus proton radiotherapy. TCRdb's table, derived via immunoSEQ multiplex PCR, lists solely in-frame clones and lacks some. The table records over 20,000 clones, around 86% of them present only once. Trimming left V 8 bases short and J 2 bases short, with 10 bases between. CDR3 size: 12 residues. Germline CDR1 MDHEN, CDR2 SYDVKM. The sequence came from a woman aged 45-65 years with pancreatic cancer. Material: peripheral blood, obtained from a patient treated with photon-based radiotherapy. The chain recombines TRBV28 with TRBJ2-7; D uncertain. The CDR3 loop reads CASGSWPYEQYF. CDR3 bases: TGTGCCAGCGGGTCGTGGCCCTACGAGCAGTACTTC.